The 8 T cell receptor beta chains given below trace back to one sample, sequenced in a study of T cells in localized non-small cell lung cancer. TCRdb's table, derived via immunoSEQ multiplex PCR, lists solely in-frame clones and lacks some. Of tens of thousands of clones listed, about nine tenths are singletons. The starting material was peripheral blood mononuclear cells, obtained before any cancer treatment. All receptors derive from a male donor aged 60 or over with stage II lung adenocarcinoma.

This clone has just one count. The chain joins TRBV19 to TRBJ2-7; D perhaps matches TRBD1 (5 bases). CDR1 and CDR2 (germline): LNHDA, SQIVND (reference sequence). V was trimmed by 2 bases and J by 2 bases, leaving 7 bases between them. This CDR3 is 13 amino acids long. CDR3 sequence reads: CASSITGAYEQYF. As DNA, the CDR3 is TGTGCCAGTAGTATAACAGGAGCCTACGAGCAGTACTTC.

V usage is TRBV11-1 and J usage is TRBJ2-1; 14 positions agree with TRBD2. The trim removed 5 bases at V and 10 bases at J, leaving 10 bases unmatched. The CDR3 sequence is 16 residues long. Germline-derived CDR1 and CDR2 are SGHAT and FQDESV (reference sequence). CDR3 bases: TGTGCCAGCAGCCCCCCGGGACTAGCGGGAGAAGGGGAGCAGTTCTTC. Protein: CASSPPGLAGEGEQFF.

The chain carries TRBV7-6 and TRBJ2-3; D gene unclear. Germline V lookup: CDR1 SGHVS, CDR2 FNYEAQ. V was shortened by 0 bases and J by 9 bases, with 16 bases between the two germline ends. The CDR3 is 15 amino acids. CDR3 sequence (DNA): TGTGCCAGCAGCTTAGCTGACTTAACGCGACCGACGCAGTATTTT. Its protein product is CASSLADLTRPTQYF. The full variable domain, in which reference TRBV7-6 and TRBJ2-3 provide the parts outside the CDR3, is GAGVSQSPRYKVTKRGQDVALRCDPISGHVSLYWYRQALGQGPEFLTYFNYEAQQDKSGLPNDRFSAERPEGSISTLTIQRTEQRDSAMYRCASSLADLTRPTQYFGPGTRLTVL.

V is TRBV6-5 and J is TRBJ2-3; the match to TRBD2 covers 7 bases. Per the germline V gene, CDR1 is MNHEY and CDR2 is SVGAGI. The CDR3 consists of 15 residues. V gave up 7 bases and J gave up 6 bases; unmatched junction bases: 13. DNA for the CDR3: TGTGCCAGCACCGTCGGGGGGAATCGCCCGGATACGCAGTATTTT. The encoded protein is CASTVGGNRPDTQYF.

The J gene is TRBJ1-1, the V gene TRBV10-3; D remains ambiguous. CDR1 and CDR2 (germline): ENHRY, SYGVKD. CDR3 length equals 12 residues. Trimming stripped 8 bases from V and 3 bases from J, with 10 bases between. The CDR3 DNA is TGTGCCATCGGCCAGGCTGACACTGAAGCTTTCTTT. This codes for CAIGQADTEAFF.

This chain uses TRBV6-6 with TRBJ2-1; TRBD2 matches 7 bases. CDR1 and CDR2 from the germline V gene are MNHNY and SVGAGI (reference sequence). V gave up 5 bases and J gave up 4 bases; unmatched junction bases: 11. The CDR3 sequence is 16 residues long. In nucleotides, the CDR3 is TGTGCCAGCAGTACCCGCCGAAGCGGGACGTACAATGAGCAGTTCTTC. Protein: CASSTRRSGTYNEQFF.

This chain connects TRBV4-2 to TRBJ2-5, with D tentatively TRBD1 (5 bases). This CDR3 has 18 amino acids. Deletions cut 0 bases from V and 2 bases from J, with 19 bases between. Germline V gene data show CDR1 as LGHNA and CDR2 as YNFKEQ. CDR3 residues: CASSQEVVLGVRQETQYF. CDR3 DNA: TGTGCCAGCAGCCAAGAAGTCGTTCTAGGGGTTAGGCAAGAGACCCAGTACTTC.

The J gene is TRBJ2-2, the V gene TRBV7-9; 10 bases fit TRBD2. The junction had 2 bases not matched to a gene; V was cut back by 2 bases and J by 2 bases. Germline V lookup: CDR1 SEHNR, CDR2 FQNEAQ (reference sequence). This CDR3 comprises 16 residues. The CDR3 loop reads CASSLKREGNTGELFF. The CDR3 DNA sequence: TGTGCCAGCAGCTTAAAGCGGGAGGGTAACACCGGGGAGCTGTTTTTT. Full variable domain (outside the CDR3, taken from reference TRBV7-9 and TRBJ2-2): DTGVSQNPRHKITKRGQNVTFRCDPISEHNRLYWYRQTLGQGPEFLTYFQNEAQLEKSRLLSDRFSAERPKGSFSTLEIQRTEQGDSAMYLCASSLKREGNTGELFFGEGSRLTVL.